The 26 T cell receptor beta chains below all came from one sample that was sequenced in a study of read filtering for tumor transcriptome and immune sequencing. This library used around 400 ng RNA and molecular barcoded adaptors spanning alpha/delta and beta/gamma chains. TCRdb recomputed calls from the reads with MiXCR, one row per CDR3 protein. Found here are 100,000 to 150,000 distinct CDR3 sequences, about 13% of them singletons; the top ten hold around 8.3%. Sample: a population of CD138-negative cells sorted from bone marrow. All receptors come from a donor at least 40 years old with multiple myeloma.

This clonotype was found many times. The chain recombines TRBV7-9 with TRBJ1-4; D is uncertain. This CDR3 is built from 15 residues. Germline V gives CDR1 SEHNR, CDR2 FQNEAQ (reference sequence). The V end was cut by 4 bases, the J end by 7 bases, with 16 bases between. Here the CDR3 reads CASSSSDSLSEKLFF. CDR3 bases: TGTGCCAGCAGCTCCAGCGATAGTCTTAGTGAAAAACTGTTTTTT.

This clonotype occurred many times. The CDR3 nucleotides read TGCGCCAGCAGCCAAGATCTACAATCCTACGAGCAGTACTTC. The encoded protein is CASSQDLQSYEQYF. V usage is TRBV4-3 and J usage is TRBJ2-7, with D hard to call. Trimming left V 0 bases short and J 1 base short, with 7 bases between. CDR3 length: 14 amino acids. From germline, CDR1 is LGHNA and CDR2 YSLEER.

This clonotype was observed many times. V usage is TRBV7-2 and J usage is TRBJ1-5; a possible D gene is TRBD1 (6 bases). This CDR3 region has 13 residues. V lost 4 bases, J lost 5 bases, and 9 bases lay in between. Germline V gene sequence: CDR1 SGHTA, CDR2 FQGNSA. The CDR3 bases are TGTGCCAGCAGCTCAACAGGGTATCAGCCCCAGCATTTT. Amino acids: CASSSTGYQPQHF.

This clonotype was seen at least ten times. This rearrangement joins TRBV12-3 or TRBV12-4 to TRBJ1-1; D possibly corresponds to TRBD1 (5 bases). Trimming pared 3 bases from V and 1 base from J, leaving 15 bases between. The length of the CDR3 is 16 residues. The CDR3 loop is CASSFLAGAGNTEAFF. The CDR3 region has the DNA TGTGCCAGCAGTTTTCTTGCTGGGGCGGGGAACACTGAAGCTTTCTTT.

This clonotype was found many times. The genes are TRBV20-1 and TRBJ2-1, with D perhaps matching TRBD2 (6 bases). Germline CDR1 reads DFQATT; CDR2 reads SNEGSKA (reference sequence). The CDR3 totals 14 residues. V gave up 1 base and J gave up 4 bases, with 11 bases separating them. The CDR3 nucleotides read TGCAGTGCTAGAGTAGGTAGCGGTTACAATGAGCAGTTCTTC. Its translation is CSARVGSGYNEQFF.

Details on this clonotype: With only one base between it and a far larger clone, this is likely a read error. The chain links TRBV11-1 to TRBJ2-1; 8 nucleotides match TRBD1. Germline lookup yields CDR1 SGHAT and CDR2 FQDESV (reference sequence). The CDR3 is 16 amino acids. DNA of the CDR3: TGTGCCAGCAGCTCAGATCGGACAGGGATAATCGATGAGCAGTCCTTC. Amino acids: CASSSDRTGIIDEQSF.

This clonotype was seen ten or more times. This chain connects TRBV7-9 to TRBJ2-5; D is undetermined. Trimming removed 5 bases from V and 2 bases from J, with 3 bases in between. Germline V gives CDR1 SEHNR, CDR2 FQNEAQ (reference sequence). The CDR3 contains 11 residues. The CDR3 reads CASSRQETQYF. The CDR3 region has the DNA TGTGCCAGCAGCCGTCAAGAGACCCAGTACTTC.

This chain connects TRBV29-1 to TRBJ2-7, with 9 nucleotides matching TRBD1. With V trimmed by 7 bases and J by 3 bases, 4 bases remained unmatched. Germline CDR1 reads SQVTM; CDR2 reads ANQGSEA. CDR3 size: 12 residues. CDR3 sequence (DNA): TGCAGCGCCGGGACAGGGATCTACGAGCAGTACTTC. This translates into CSAGTGIYEQYF.

This clonotype was counted many times. The V call is TRBV9, the J call TRBJ1-1; weak D call: TRBD1 (5 bases). This CDR3 region has 15 residues. Germline V gives CDR1 SGDLS, CDR2 YYNGEE. The V end was cut by 3 bases, the J end by 5 bases, with 17 bases between. CDR3: CASSAGDLDGTEAFF. The CDR3 coding sequence is TGTGCCAGCAGCGCGGGGGACCTGGACGGGACTGAAGCTTTCTTT.

A few counts support this clonotype. The rearrangement links TRBV5-4 to TRBJ2-1; D remains unclear. V was shortened by 1 base and J by 7 bases, with 18 bases between the two germline ends. There are 16 residues in the CDR3. The germline V gene has CDR1 SGHNT and CDR2 YYREEE (reference sequence). The CDR3 bases are TGTGCCAGCAGCTTGTTAATTGGACCGAATCTAAATGAGCAGTTCTTC. Encoded protein: CASSLLIGPNLNEQFF.

In this sample, this clonotype turned up many times. The rearrangement uses TRBV6-2 or TRBV6-3 and TRBJ2-1, with TRBD1 as a possible D gene (6 bases). Between the trimmed V and J ends, which lost 8 bases and 4 bases, there was a span of 15 bases. CDR3 size: 14 residues. CDR1 is MNHEY and CDR2 is SVGEGT in the germline V gene. Here the CDR3 DNA reads TGTGCCAGCGGGAATTCGGACAGATACAATGAGCAGTTCTTC. It yields the protein CASGNSDRYNEQFF.

At least ten counts were recorded for this clonotype. The chain is built from TRBV19 and TRBJ2-3; TRBD2 agrees at 8 bases. V lost 2 bases and J lost 4; bases outside the gene matches: 2. The CDR3 is made up of 14 amino acids. CDR1 and CDR2 (germline): LNHDA, SQIVND (reference sequence). Here the CDR3 reads CASSIREGSDTQYF. Written as DNA, the CDR3 is TGTGCCAGTAGTATACGGGAGGGCTCAGATACGCAGTATTTT.

This clonotype has a count of ten or more. This chain joins TRBV6-2 or TRBV6-3 and TRBJ2-7; no reliable D call. Germline CDR1 MNHEY, CDR2 SVGEGT. Trimming shortened V by 4 bases and J by 4 bases, and 5 bases separated the two germline ends. This CDR3 spans 11 amino acids. CDR3 in amino acids: CASSSWYEQYF. DNA for the CDR3: TGTGCCAGCAGTTCCTGGTACGAGCAGTACTTC.

With respect to this clonotype: Just one base apart from a much larger clone, this may be a read error. V usage is TRBV6-2 or TRBV6-3 and J usage is TRBJ2-5, with D possibly being TRBD1 (5 bases). Germline lookup yields CDR1 MNHEY and CDR2 SVGEGT. The CDR3 loop spans 14 amino acids. The CDR3 protein is CASRPQGRQGTQYF. CDR3 nucleotides: TGTGCCAGCAGGCCCCAGGGCCGCCAAGGGACCCAGTACTTC.

Points on this clonotype: Just one base apart from a much larger clone, this may be a read error. The V gene is TRBV12-3 or TRBV12-4, the J gene TRBJ2-7; TRBD2 aligns across 10 bases. The CDR3 totals 16 residues. CDR3 sequence (DNA): TGTGCCAGCAGTCCCCGGAGTAGCGGGAGGACCTACGAGCGGTACTTC. Residues: CASSPRSSGRTYERYF.

This clonotype was found many times. V usage is TRBV7-9 and J usage is TRBJ2-6, with D possibly matching TRBD1 (5 bases). Germline CDR1 and CDR2: SEHNR and FQNEAQ (reference sequence). With 5 bases removed from V and 4 bases from J, the gap between germline ends came to 15 bases. The CDR3 has 16 residues. The CDR3 coding sequence is TGTGCCAGCAGCCCAAAGGACATCCGAGGGGCCAACGTCCTGACTTTC. Encoded protein: CASSPKDIRGANVLTF.

As concerns this clonotype: This sequence may be a read error, since a much larger clone differs from it by one base. Because it lacks the conserved phenylalanine or tryptophan at the end, this CDR3 is likely a read error. The gene calls are TRBV29-1 and TRBJ1-1, with D perhaps matching TRBD1 (5 bases). This CDR3 contains 14 residues. V was cut by 4 bases and J by 4 bases, with 16 bases left in between. CDR1 SQVTM and CDR2 ANQGSEA come from the germline V gene. The CDR3 loop is CSVVGVGVGTEAFL. The CDR3 DNA reads TGCAGCGTTGTTGGGGTAGGGGTCGGCACTGAAGCTTTCCTT.

As to this clonotype: Just one base apart from a much larger clone, this may be a read error. It is likely a read error, because the conserved phenylalanine at the end of the CDR3 is missing. The genes are TRBV6-6 and TRBJ1-1; tentative D call: TRBD1 (5 bases). The length of the CDR3 is 13 residues. The germline V gene encodes CDR1 MNHNY and CDR2 SVGAGI (reference sequence). V was cut by 4 bases and J by 6 bases, with 12 bases left in between. In nucleotides, the CDR3 is TGTGCCAGCAGTTGGGACGGAGGGGCTGAAGCTTTCCTT. Residues: CASSWDGGAEAFL.

This clonotype was seen ten or more times. V usage is TRBV11-2 and J usage is TRBJ2-2, with D possibly TRBD1 on 5 matching bases. The length of the CDR3 is 17 residues. In germline, CDR1 is SGHAT, CDR2 FQNNGV. Deletions cut 1 base from V and 7 bases from J, with 19 bases between. Here the CDR3 DNA reads TGTGCCAGCAGCTTAGGCCCCACTCTGGGGCGAAACGGGGAGCTGTTTTTT. This translates into CASSLGPTLGRNGELFF.

About this clonotype itself: This may arise from a read error, as a much more abundant clone is one base away. V usage is TRBV29-1 and J usage is TRBJ2-5; no clear D gene. The CDR3 runs 10 residues. V was trimmed by 7 bases and J by 11 bases, leaving 14 bases between them. Germline V lookup: CDR1 SQVTM, CDR2 ANQGSEA. CDR3 bases: TGCAGCGATGTTTGGGGTTTACAGTACTTC. Translating gives CSDVWGLQYF.

This clonotype turned up a few times. The genes are TRBV10-3 and TRBJ2-3; 11 bases line up with TRBD2. Germline V gene data show CDR1 as ENHRY and CDR2 as SYGVKD. V shed 6 bases and J 4 bases; nucleotides not matched to a gene: 6. CDR3 size: 15 residues. CDR3 amino acids: CAIRKTSGTADTQYF. The CDR3 nucleotides read TGTGCCATCAGGAAGACTAGCGGGACGGCAGATACGCAGTATTTT.

Many counts were recorded for this clonotype. The rearrangement uses TRBV27 and TRBJ2-7; tentative D call: TRBD1 (5 bases). The CDR3 runs 12 residues. Deletions cut 0 bases from V and 5 bases from J, with 5 bases between. Germline-derived CDR1 and CDR2 are MNHEY and SMNVEV (reference sequence). CDR3 sequence: CASSLSGDEQYF. The CDR3 nucleotides are TGTGCCAGCAGTTTATCAGGGGACGAGCAGTACTTC.

About this clonotype: This may stem from a read error, because a much larger clone lies one nucleotide away. The chain carries TRBV7-9 and TRBJ1-1, with TRBD1 matching over 9 bases. With V trimmed by 8 bases and J by 1 base, 5 bases remained unmatched. CDR1 is SEHNR and CDR2 is FQNEAQ in the germline V gene (reference sequence). The CDR3 length is 14 residues. This CDR3 reads CASCLDRGNTEAFF. In DNA form, the CDR3 reads TGTGCCAGCTGCCTGGACAGGGGGAACACTGAAGCTTTCTTT.

This chain uses TRBV10-3 with TRBJ1-5; no definite D call. Trimming shortened V by 1 base and J by 3 bases, and 13 bases separated the two germline ends. Germline assignment: CDR1 ENHRY and CDR2 SYGVKD. The CDR3 has 16 amino acids. CDR3 sequence: CAISEFEGGVNQPQHF. CDR3 nucleotide sequence: TGTGCCATCAGTGAGTTCGAGGGCGGGGTCAATCAGCCCCAGCATTTT.

In its sample, this clonotype was seen once. V usage is TRBV28 and J usage is TRBJ1-3; 7 bases are a match to TRBD1. Trimming cost V 5 bases and J 2 bases; bases outside gene matches: 9. Germline-derived CDR1 and CDR2 are MDHEN and SYDVKM. CDR3 length: 16 residues. The CDR3 reads CASSPTGVKAGNTIYF. The CDR3 DNA is TGTGCCAGCAGTCCCACAGGGGTAAAGGCTGGAAACACCATATATTTT.

This clonotype has ten or more counts. The rearrangement links TRBV5-1 to TRBJ2-7, with D perhaps TRBD1 (6 bases). The V gene's germline CDR1 is SGHRS and CDR2 YFSETQ. V was pared by 4 bases and J by 8 bases, with 19 bases between. The CDR3 contains 14 residues. The CDR3 DNA sequence: TGCGCCAGCAGCCGAGTTCGGGGTCGGGACAAGCAGTACTTC. Encoded protein: CASSRVRGRDKQYF.